These 14 T cell receptor beta chains were all obtained from the same sample, sequenced in a study of T cells in Graves' hyperthyroidism and ophthalmopathy. What was amplified from RNA transcripts were TCR beta CDR3 regions. When the TCR CDR3 underwent first-round RT-PCR, the HTBI primer set was used. One entry per CDR3 protein, called by TCRdb with MiXCR from the multiplex PCR reads. The sample yields 600,000 or so distinct CDR3 sequences, under 20% seen once. The sample comprised blood. These receptors came from a woman under 40 with Graves' hyperthyroidism.

This clonotype has just a few counts. The genes are TRBV25-1 and TRBJ1-1; possible D gene TRBD1, 5 bases. CDR3 length: 13 residues. The V end was cut by 5 bases, the J end by 3 bases, with 10 bases between. Germline V gene data show CDR1 as MGHDK and CDR2 as SYGVNS. As DNA, the CDR3 is TGTGCCAGCAGTAAATGGGGGGACACTGAAGCTTTCTTT. It translates to CASSKWGDTEAFF.

The chain couples TRBV7-9 to TRBJ1-4; D is ambiguous. Germline CDR1 is SEHNR and CDR2 is FQNEAQ (reference sequence). The CDR3 length is 14 residues. V lost 6 bases to trimming and J lost 2 bases, with 10 bases between them. CDR3 region: CASRTGGTNEKLFF. DNA of the CDR3: TGTGCCAGCAGGACCGGAGGGACTAATGAAAAACTGTTTTTT.

This clonotype occurred a few times. The chain uses TRBV4-1 and TRBJ2-7; D call uncertain. Trimming removed 4 bases at V and 0 bases at J, with 13 bases between. The CDR3 loop spans 15 amino acids. Looked up from germline, CDR1 is MGHRA and CDR2 is YSYEKL. Written as DNA, the CDR3 is TGCGCCAGCAGCCGAGGAGTGGGCATCTCCTACGAGCAGTACTTC. Protein product: CASSRGVGISYEQYF.

This sequence joins TRBV20-1 and TRBJ2-2; either TRBD1 or TRBD2 may supply D (5 bases each). The CDR3 has 16 residues. Germline V gives CDR1 DFQATT, CDR2 SNEGSKA (reference sequence). Trimming shortened V by 3 bases and J by 3 bases, and 17 bases separated the two germline ends. The CDR3 protein is CSASYRDPRDTGELFF. CDR3 DNA: TGCAGTGCTAGTTACCGGGACCCCAGGGACACCGGGGAGCTGTTTTTT.

This clonotype has more than one count but fewer than ten. CDR3 in amino acids: CASNAASYGYTF. CDR3 nucleotides: TGTGCCAGCAATGCAGCGAGCTATGGCTACACCTTC. The V gene is TRBV19, the J gene TRBJ1-2; D is uncertain. Trimming pared 9 bases from V and 4 bases from J, leaving 12 bases between. This CDR3 region has 12 residues. Germline CDR1 reads LNHDA; CDR2 reads SQIVND (reference sequence).

This clonotype has ten or more counts. The chain joins TRBV11-2 to TRBJ2-1, with D unclear. Deletions cut 3 bases from V and 3 bases from J, with 18 bases between. Germline CDR1 is SGHAT and CDR2 is FQNNGV. CDR3 length: 17 amino acids. This chain's CDR3 is CASSFVTLGRHYNEQFF. DNA for the CDR3: TGTGCCAGCAGCTTTGTCACCCTTGGGCGGCACTACAATGAGCAGTTCTTC.

The rearrangement links TRBV28 to TRBJ2-2; either TRBD1 or TRBD2 may fit D (5 bases each). The CDR3 spans 11 residues. V lost 10 bases to trimming and J lost 6 bases, with 9 bases between them. Germline lookup yields CDR1 MDHEN and CDR2 SYDVKM. The CDR3 protein is CATGTPGELFF. CDR3 sequence (DNA): TGTGCCACCGGGACGCCCGGGGAGCTGTTTTTT.

This clonotype was seen many times. The V call is TRBV2, the J call TRBJ1-6; D remains ambiguous. The CDR3 totals 15 residues. Germline-derived CDR1 and CDR2 are SNHLY and FYNNEI. V lost 3 bases to trimming and J lost 9 bases, with 15 bases between them. The CDR3 bases are TGTGCCAGCAGTGACGGGCCTAGAAGAAGTTCACCCCTCCACTTT. It is translated as CASSDGPRRSSPLHF.

The CDR3 is CASSSPWGAGVLSYEQYF. For the CDR3, the DNA is TGTGCCAGCAGCTCCCCCTGGGGAGCGGGAGTTCTCTCCTACGAGCAGTACTTC. The chain is built from TRBV5-6 and TRBJ2-7; 8 positions match TRBD2. Germline V CDR1 and CDR2: SGHDT, YYEEEE. This CDR3 spans 18 amino acids. Trimming at V came to 3 bases and at J to 0 bases, leaving 14 bases not matched to a gene.

This clonotype was counted ten times or more. The chain is built from TRBV6-2 or TRBV6-3 and TRBJ1-1; no reliable D call. The CDR3 loop spans 13 amino acids. The germline V gene encodes CDR1 MNHEY and CDR2 SVGEGT. Trimming took 0 bases from V and 2 from J, leaving 4 bases between them. In nucleotides, the CDR3 is TGTGCCAGCAGTTACTCGGACAACACTGAAGCTTTCTTT. It codes for CASSYSDNTEAFF.

This chain joins TRBV11-3 and TRBJ1-1; TRBD1 matches at 8 bases. Germline V gene data show CDR1 as SGHNT and CDR2 as YENEEA. J lost 2 bases, V lost 0 bases, and 5 bases had no gene match. The CDR3 covers 16 residues. The chain's CDR3 is CASSLDIRGLNTEAFF. In DNA form, the CDR3 reads TGTGCCAGCAGCTTAGATATCAGGGGGCTTAACACTGAAGCTTTCTTT.

The chain recombines TRBV6-1 with TRBJ2-1, with D possibly TRBD2 on 5 matching bases. Trimming removed 5 bases at V and 12 bases at J, with 17 bases between. CDR1 is MNHNS and CDR2 is SASEGT in the germline V gene. The CDR3 is made up of 13 amino acids. The CDR3 sequence: CASSSGLYGGQFF. CDR3 nucleotide sequence: TGTGCCAGCAGTTCCGGACTTTATGGTGGGCAGTTCTTC.

This clonotype was found many times. The CDR3 DNA sequence: TGTGCCAGCACCCTCCGACAGGCGTCGGACTATGGCTACACCTTC. Its translation: CASTLRQASDYGYTF. This chain uses TRBV5-6 with TRBJ1-2; tentative D call: TRBD1 (6 bases). The V end was cut by 6 bases, the J end by 3 bases, with 18 bases between. CDR3 length: 15 amino acids. The V gene's germline CDR1 is SGHDT and CDR2 YYEEEE. The whole variable domain, filled in from reference TRBV5-6 and TRBJ1-2, reads DAGVTQSPTHLIKTRGQQVTLRCSPKSGHDTVSWYQQALGQGPQFIFQYYEEEERQRGNFPDRFSGHQFPNYSSELNVNALLLGDSALYLCASTLRQASDYGYTFGSGTRLTVV.

This clonotype was seen many times. The rearrangement links TRBV3-1 to TRBJ2-1, with 12 bases that match TRBD2. This CDR3 region has 15 residues. The V gene's germline CDR1 is LGHDT and CDR2 YNNKEL (reference sequence). The junction had 5 bases not matched to a gene; V was cut back by 4 bases and J by 7 bases. CDR3 loop: CASSPRLAGGNEQFF. The CDR3 coding sequence is TGTGCCAGCAGCCCCCGGCTAGCGGGAGGGAATGAGCAGTTCTTC.